Shown below are 29 T cell receptor beta chains from a single sample sequenced in a study of blood T cell repertoires in COVID-19. Assay: immunoSEQ multiplex PCR; the TCRdb copy retains only in-frame clones and omits some. Altogether a few hundred thousand clones are present, roughly four fifths being singletons, with the ten largest covering 5.1%. Sequencing was done on a sample of PBMCs or T cells enriched from blood (not recorded which). All receptors derive from a woman in her forties or fifties who had recovered from COVID-19.

J is TRBJ1-1 and V is TRBV6-2 or TRBV6-3; D is uncertain. The CDR3 length is 16 residues. CDR1 and CDR2 from the germline V gene are MNHEY and SVGEGT. V was pared by 2 bases and J by 1 base, with 14 bases between. For the CDR3, the DNA is TGTGCCAGCAGTTACACCCCGGCGGTCCCGAACACTGAAGCTTTCTTT. Translation gives CASSYTPAVPNTEAFF.

In DNA form, the CDR3 reads TGTGCCAGCGGAAGACAGGGGGAATTCTACGGGGAGCTGTTTTTT. It is translated as CASGRQGEFYGELFF. The rearrangement joins TRBV9 to TRBJ2-2; 9 nucleotides line up with TRBD1. The CDR3 is 15 residues long. Losses at the gene ends were 7 bases for V and 7 bases for J; bases not matched to a gene: 11. Germline lookup yields CDR1 SGDLS and CDR2 YYNGEE.

This clone was recorded once. The V gene is TRBV5-4, the J gene TRBJ1-2; the match to TRBD1 covers 7 bases. V lost 3 bases to trimming and J lost 4 bases; unmatched junction nucleotides: 6. CDR1 and CDR2 (germline): SGHNT, YYREEE (reference sequence). The CDR3 has 14 residues. CDR3 sequence: CASSSGDSSYGYTF. In nucleotides, the CDR3 is TGTGCCAGCAGCTCCGGGGACAGCAGCTATGGCTACACCTTC.

This clone was counted a single time. This chain connects TRBV4-3 to TRBJ2-5; 8 nucleotides line up with TRBD2. The CDR3 is made up of 16 amino acids. Trimming removed 1 base from V and 2 bases from J; junction bases left unmatched: 6. Per germline, CDR1 LGHNA and CDR2 YSLEER. DNA of the CDR3: TGCGCCAGCAGCCAAGGGGCCGGGAGGGGACAAGAGACCCAGTACTTC. It translates to CASSQGAGRGQETQYF.

This clone was found once. The chain links TRBV2 to TRBJ1-3; unclear D gene. The germline V gene encodes CDR1 SNHLY and CDR2 FYNNEI. V was trimmed by 6 bases and J by 8 bases, leaving 8 bases between them. The CDR3 has 11 amino acids. The CDR3 nucleotides read TGTGCCAGCAGAGCCTTAGACACCATATATTTT. Its translation is CASRALDTIYF.

The chain uses TRBV30 and TRBJ1-1; D perhaps matches TRBD1 (5 bases). Per the germline V gene, CDR1 is GTSNPN and CDR2 is SVGIG (reference sequence). The CDR3 spans 15 residues. Trimming took 1 base from V and 3 from J, leaving 15 bases between them. The CDR3 loop is CAWSELWVGDTEAFF. In nucleotides, the CDR3 is TGTGCCTGGAGTGAATTATGGGTAGGGGACACTGAAGCTTTCTTT.

The chain is built from TRBV28 and TRBJ2-7, with TRBD1 matching 10 bases. After removal of 6 bases from V and 2 bases from J, the junction contained 7 bases not matched to a gene. This CDR3 spans 15 amino acids. Germline values: CDR1 MDHEN, CDR2 SYDVKM. The CDR3 DNA sequence: TGTGCCAGCAGACTTGGGACAGGGGTTGCCTACGAGCAGTACTTC. Translated, it gives CASRLGTGVAYEQYF.

In this sample, this clone turned up a few times. The chain uses TRBV3-1 (or the pseudogene TRBV3-2) and TRBJ1-4; D gene ambiguous. The germline V gene has CDR1 LGHDT and CDR2 YNNKEL (reference sequence). This CDR3 comprises 14 residues. V dropped 1 base and J dropped 11 bases, with 14 bases sitting between them. In DNA form, the CDR3 reads TGTGCCAGCAGCCAAGCCCTCGGTGATTTGAAACTGTTTTTT. Translating gives CASSQALGDLKLFF.

This clone has a single count. This chain uses TRBV5-1 with TRBJ1-1; D uncertain. Germline V gene lookup returns CDR1 SGHRS and CDR2 YFSETQ. Trimming took 4 bases from V and 8 from J, leaving 12 bases between them. CDR3 size: 12 residues. CDR3 DNA sequence: TGCGCCAGCAGCGACACGGCATTGGAAGCTTTCTTT. Residues: CASSDTALEAFF. The full variable domain, rest sourced from reference TRBV5-1 and TRBJ1-1, is KAGVTQTPRYLIKTRGQQVTLSCSPISGHRSVSWYQQTPGQGLQFLFEYFSETQRNKGNFPGRFSGRQFSNSRSEMNVSTLELGDSALYLCASSDTALEAFFGQGTRLTVV.

V gene TRBV6-4 combines with J gene TRBJ1-5; unclear D gene. CDR1 is MRHNA, CDR2 SNTAGT, per germline. The length of the CDR3 is 13 residues. The V end was cut by 3 bases, the J end by 7 bases, with 10 bases between. CDR3: CASSELSGQPQHF. Written as DNA, the CDR3 is TGTGCCAGCAGTGAGCTCTCAGGACAGCCCCAGCATTTT.

The CDR3 sequence is CASSPAGTLNSPLHF. The DNA of the CDR3 is TGTGCCAGCTCACCAGCCGGGACTTTAAATTCACCCCTCCACTTT. This sequence joins TRBV18 and TRBJ1-6; D possibly corresponds to TRBD1 (5 bases). Germline V gene data show CDR1 as KGHSH and CDR2 as LQKENI. The CDR3 loop spans 15 amino acids. Trimming took off 2 bases at V and 7 bases at J, with 12 bases between the two ends.

J is TRBJ1-6 and V is TRBV19; possible D gene TRBD1, 5 bases. The V and J ends lost 3 bases and 6 bases respectively, with 12 bases between them. The CDR3 totals 15 residues. Per the germline V gene, CDR1 is LNHDA and CDR2 is SQIVND (reference sequence). Here the CDR3 reads CASSIAWGGNSPLHF. CDR3 DNA sequence: TGTGCCAGTAGTATCGCTTGGGGCGGTAATTCACCCCTCCACTTT.

J is TRBJ2-7 and V is TRBV21-1; TRBD1, the D gene given by the table, was not confirmed from the DNA. TRBV21-1 represents a pseudogene. The CDR3 runs 12 residues. CDR3 region: CAPEEGGYEQYF. DNA of the CDR3: TGTGCCCCCGAGGAAGGGGGCTACGAGCAGTACTTC.

The chain employs TRBV9 and TRBJ1-2, with D unresolved. The CDR3 totals 15 residues. V lost 1 base and J 7 bases, leaving 17 bases between the germline ends. Germline CDR1 reads SGDLS; CDR2 reads YYNGEE. Here the CDR3 reads CASSVSGEFSGGYTF. The CDR3 DNA follows: TGTGCCAGCAGCGTAAGTGGGGAGTTTTCAGGTGGCTACACCTTC.

The V gene is TRBV7-9, the J gene TRBJ1-5, with no clear D. The CDR3 is made up of 13 amino acids. The germline V gene encodes CDR1 SEHNR and CDR2 FQNEAQ (reference sequence). The V end was cut by 1 base, the J end by 6 bases, with 7 bases between. The CDR3 DNA sequence: TGTGCCAGCAGCTTAGATTCCGGTCAGCCCCAGCATTTT. It codes for CASSLDSGQPQHF.

V gene TRBV6-5 combines with J gene TRBJ1-3, with D perhaps matching TRBD1 (5 bases). Germline assignment: CDR1 MNHEY and CDR2 SVGAGI. This CDR3 has 13 amino acids. V was shortened by 6 bases and J by 8 bases, with 14 bases between the two germline ends. The CDR3 loop reads CASSNIGGDTIYF. CDR3 bases: TGTGCCAGCAGCAACATTGGGGGGGACACCATATATTTT.

The chain joins TRBV4-2 to TRBJ2-1, with D perhaps TRBD1 (7 bases). The CDR3 consists of 16 residues. Per germline, CDR1 LGHNA and CDR2 YNFKEQ. Trimming stripped 3 bases from V and 3 bases from J, with 15 bases between. The CDR3 nucleotides read TGTGCCAGCAGCCAGGCGGGACAGCAGCGCTACAATGAGCAGTTCTTC. Translated, it gives CASSQAGQQRYNEQFF.

V usage is TRBV2 and J usage is TRBJ1-1; a weak D match, TRBD1 (5 bases). The germline V and J ends were trimmed by 0 bases and 7 bases, with 12 bases remaining between them. The CDR3 runs 14 residues. Germline lookup yields CDR1 SNHLY and CDR2 FYNNEI. The DNA of the CDR3 is TGTGCCAGCAGTGAAGCCGCTAGGGGCGATGAAGCTTTCTTT. As protein: CASSEAARGDEAFF.

The CDR3 DNA reads as TGTGCCAGCAGCCAAGGGACAGGGGCTGAAGCTTTCTTT. This codes for CASSQGTGAEAFF. This chain connects TRBV3-1 (or the pseudogene TRBV3-2) to TRBJ1-1, with 9 bases that match TRBD1. Germline CDR1 and CDR2: LGHDT and YNNKEL (reference sequence). This CDR3 contains 13 residues. V gave up 1 base and J gave up 6 bases; unmatched junction bases: 0.

This clone was detected only once. The chain links TRBV5-5 to TRBJ1-1, with D unclear. Germline loops: CDR1 SGHKS, CDR2 YYEKEE (reference sequence). V shed 1 base and J shed 0 bases, with 10 bases lying between them. CDR3 length: 15 residues. The CDR3 sequence: CASSLNAVMNTEAFF. The CDR3 region has the DNA TGTGCCAGCAGCTTGAATGCAGTCATGAACACTGAAGCTTTCTTT.

CDR3 region: CASSQSRNEQFF. CDR3 DNA: TGTGCCAGCAGCCAAAGCAGGAATGAGCAGTTCTTC. The chain employs TRBV11-2 and TRBJ2-1; D not certain. Germline V lookup: CDR1 SGHAT, CDR2 FQNNGV. Deletions cut 5 bases from V and 7 bases from J, with 9 bases between. CDR3 length equals 12 residues.

V is TRBV15 and J is TRBJ2-1, with 9 positions matching TRBD1. V was clipped by 3 bases and J by 2 bases; unmatched bases: 2. CDR1 is LNHNV and CDR2 is YYDKDF in the germline V gene (reference sequence). The CDR3 runs to 15 residues. The DNA of the CDR3 is TGTGCCACCAGCAGGGGACAGGGCCCCTACAATGAGCAGTTCTTC. Translated, it gives CATSRGQGPYNEQFF.

The chain employs TRBV2 and TRBJ1-1, with a possible D match to TRBD1 (6 bases). This CDR3 has 12 residues. Trimming took 3 bases from V and 10 from J, leaving 12 bases between them. Germline CDR1 and CDR2: SNHLY and FYNNEI. Written as DNA, the CDR3 is TGTGCCAGCAGTGAGCAGGGGTTTGCAGCTTTCTTT. This gives the protein CASSEQGFAAFF.

The chain uses TRBV2 and TRBJ1-1; unclear D gene. Trimming stripped 2 bases from V and 0 bases from J, with 19 bases between. This CDR3 contains 18 residues. Germline loops: CDR1 SNHLY, CDR2 FYNNEI. This CDR3 is CASSESLRRIPMNTEAFF. CDR3 in DNA: TGTGCCAGCAGTGAATCATTACGGCGGATCCCAATGAACACTGAAGCTTTCTTT.

The V gene is TRBV21-1, the J gene TRBJ2-1; no check of the table's D call, TRBD2, against the DNA was made. TRBV21-1 is labeled a pseudogene. The CDR3 loop spans 18 amino acids. CDR3 DNA: TGTGCCAGCAGCAAGAAAAATGAACTAGCGGGAGGACGCAATGAGCAGTTCTTC. This encodes CASSKKNELAGGRNEQFF.

This chain connects TRBV27 to TRBJ2-7; D remains ambiguous. Looked up from germline, CDR1 is MNHEY and CDR2 is SMNVEV (reference sequence). The CDR3 extends over 12 amino acids. Trimming removed 5 bases at V and 3 bases at J, with 8 bases between. The CDR3 loop is CASSGRNYEQYF. The CDR3 DNA follows: TGTGCCAGCAGTGGCAGAAACTACGAGCAGTACTTC.

This clone was seen only a few times. V and J are TRBV10-3 and TRBJ1-1; D is uncertain. Trimming shortened V by 2 bases and J by 5 bases, and 12 bases separated the two germline ends. The CDR3 consists of 14 residues. Looked up from germline, CDR1 is ENHRY and CDR2 is SYGVKD. The CDR3, as DNA: TGTGCCATCAGTGAGGAGGGCTTAGGGACTGAAGCTTTCTTT. Its protein is CAISEEGLGTEAFF.

The chain recombines TRBV18 with TRBJ1-1; perhaps TRBD1 as D (5 bases). The CDR3 loop spans 15 amino acids. Trimming took 0 bases from V and 6 from J, leaving 14 bases between them. The germline V gene has CDR1 KGHSH and CDR2 LQKENI. Written as DNA, the CDR3 is TGTGCCAGCTCACCACCGAGTCAGGGTCGTTCTGAAGCTTTCTTT. It specifies CASSPPSQGRSEAFF. The full variable domain, with the rest looked up from reference TRBV18 and TRBJ1-1, is NAGVMQNPRHLVRRRGQEARLRCSPMKGHSHVYWYRQLPEEGLKFMVYLQKENIIDESGMPKERFSAEFPKEGPSILRIQQVVRGDSAAYFCASSPPSQGRSEAFFGQGTRLTVV.

V usage is TRBV6-5 and J usage is TRBJ1-1; TRBD1 matches 7 bases. CDR3 length equals 15 residues. From germline, CDR1 is MNHEY and CDR2 SVGAGI. V shed 6 bases and J 1 base; nucleotides not matched to a gene: 8. Here the CDR3 reads CASRRGRGANTEAFF. The CDR3 DNA reads TGTGCCAGCAGGAGGGGGCGAGGGGCGAACACTGAAGCTTTCTTT.